Listed below are T cell receptor beta chains from one sample, sequenced in a study of breast tumors, draining lymph nodes, adjacent tissues. Each CDR3 protein is one row after TCRdb ran MiXCR on the multiplex PCR reads. The sample lists 150,000 to 200,000 distinct CDR3 sequences; around 29% were seen once. The sample comprised axillary lymph node tissue. All receptors come from a female donor with breast cancer. Some clones in this sample may be carry-over from other donors' samples. Each CDR3 is given with its conserved first and last residue. A D gene is named only where the DNA matches it firmly. The size of a clone is reported for some rows only, either as once, few or many, or as a class for expanded clones.

v_gene,j_gene,abundance,d_gene,CDR3nt,CDR3aa
TRBV11-3,TRBJ1-6,-,-,TGTGCCAGCAGCTTAGTTAACAGGGCGAATTCACCCCTCCACTTT,CASSLVNRANSPLHF
TRBV5-1,TRBJ2-5,-,-,TGCGCCAGCAGCCCTGCCACAGAGACGCAGTACTTC,CASSPATETQYF
TRBV20-1,TRBJ2-7,many,-,TGCAGTGCTAGTAACGCAATTGGAGGCATCTCCTACGAGCAGTACTTC,CSASNAIGGISYEQYF
TRBV12-3/TRBV12-4,TRBJ2-3,many,TRBD2,TGTGCCAGCAGTACTAGCGGGGGCACAGATACGCAGTATTTT,CASSTSGGTDTQYF
TRBV20-1,TRBJ2-3,many,TRBD2,TGCAGTGGGGGAAGGACTAGCGGGGGTGGAGATACGCAGTATTTT,CSGGRTSGGGDTQYF
TRBV11-2,TRBJ2-7,many,-,TGTGCCAGCAGCTTCGGCGGACGGACACTGGCCTACGAGCAGTACTTC,CASSFGGRTLAYEQYF
TRBV7-8,TRBJ2-7,many,-,TGTGCCAGCAGCTTAGCGCGGGTTAGGGTCGGAGAGCAGTACTTC,CASSLARVRVGEQYF
TRBV5-6,TRBJ2-2,many,-,TGTGCCAGCAGCCGCAGCACCGGGGAGCTGTTTTTT,CASSRSTGELFF
TRBV4-2,TRBJ2-5,medium-sized,TRBD2,TGTGCCAGCAGCTCGAGCGGGGGGGCGAGAGAGACCCAGTACTTC,CASSSSGGARETQYF
TRBV7-2,TRBJ1-2,many,-,TGTGCCAGCAGCTTAGGGTCAAGACGGGGCTACACCTTC,CASSLGSRRGYTF
TRBV19,TRBJ2-2,many,-,TGTGCCAGTAGCAAGGGTAGGAACACCGGGGAGCTGTTTTTT,CASSKGRNTGELFF
TRBV5-1,TRBJ2-5,-,-,TGCGCCAGCAGCTTGGGAGGGGCTGGACAGCCCCAGTACTTC,CASSLGGAGQPQYF
TRBV18,TRBJ1-3,few,-,TGTGCCAGCTCACCACCAGCACAGTCCTCTGGAAACACCATATATTTT,CASSPPAQSSGNTIYF
TRBV24-1,TRBJ2-1,many,TRBD1,TGTGCCACCAGAGGGACAGGGGGTCGGGATGAGCAGTTCTTC,CATRGTGGRDEQFF
TRBV12-3/TRBV12-4,TRBJ2-1,-,-,TGTGCCAGCAGTTTCCGTACAGGCGGCGCGGGGGCGCAGCTCTTC,CASSFRTGGAGAQLF
TRBV5-6,TRBJ1-2,-,-,TGTGCCAGCAGCTTGGATGGGACATCTGGCTATGGCTACACCTTC,CASSLDGTSGYGYTF
TRBV2,TRBJ1-5,many,-,TGTGCCAGCAGTGGCGGGGGTCTAGTGAATCAGCCCCAGCATTTT,CASSGGGLVNQPQHF
TRBV11-3,TRBJ2-3,many,TRBD1,TGTGCCAGCAGCTCGGGACAGGGAGGGACAGATACGCAGTATTTT,CASSSGQGGTDTQYF
TRBV28,TRBJ1-1,-,-,TGTGCCAGCAGTCCGCTCAGGGATGGAGCTTTCTTT,CASSPLRDGAFF
TRBV20-1,TRBJ1-5,many,TRBD1,TGCAGTGCTAGCCGGGGACAGGGAACTCAGCCCCAGCATTTT,CSASRGQGTQPQHF
TRBV20-1,TRBJ1-1,-,TRBD1,TGCAGTGCTAGTGCCTACAGGGGCACTGAAGCTTTCTTT,CSASAYRGTEAFF
TRBV20-1,TRBJ1-2,-,TRBD1,TGCAGTGCTAGTCAGGGGGGCCTGGGCTACACCTTC,CSASQGGLGYTF
TRBV28,TRBJ2-7,-,TRBD2,TGTGCCAGCGGGGGGGGGAGACTACTTCTAGGGCAATACTTC,CASGGGRLLLGQYF
TRBV5-8,TRBJ2-5,many,-,TGTGCCAGCAGCTCTTTAGCGGCGGCACAAGAGACCCAGTACTTC,CASSSLAAAQETQYF
TRBV6-1,TRBJ2-1,many,TRBD2,TGTGCCAGCTTAAGCGGGGGGGACATTGAGCAGTTCTTC,CASLSGGDIEQFF
TRBV5-8,TRBJ2-6,many,-,TGTGCCAGCAGCTCCTGGGGCAGGGGGGCCGATGGGGCCAACGTCCTGACTTTC,CASSSWGRGADGANVLTF
TRBV19,TRBJ1-5,many,-,TGTGCCAGCCGGGCTTACAGGGATGAGAATCAGCCCCAGCATTTT,CASRAYRDENQPQHF
TRBV7-9,TRBJ2-1,many,TRBD2,TGTGCCAGCAGCTCGACTAGCGGGGGCTCAAGCTCCTACAATGAGCAGTTCTTC,CASSSTSGGSSSYNEQFF
TRBV5-6,TRBJ2-7,many,TRBD2,TGTGCCAGCAGCTTGGTTTCGGGAGGAGTTCCCGAGCAGTACTTC,CASSLVSGGVPEQYF
TRBV2,TRBJ1-2,many,-,TGTGCCAGCAGGGGCGAAACTAACTATGGCTACACCTTC,CASRGETNYGYTF
TRBV20-1,TRBJ1-6,many,-,TGCAGTGCTAGAGATGGGAACTCCTATAATTCACCCCTCCACTTT,CSARDGNSYNSPLHF
TRBV20-1,TRBJ1-2,many,TRBD1,TGCAGTGCTAGTCGGCAGGGGGATGGCTACACCTTC,CSASRQGDGYTF
TRBV6-2/TRBV6-3,TRBJ1-2,few,-,TGTGCCAGCAGTCACCCCAGGGAAGGCTATGGCTACACCTTC,CASSHPREGYGYTF
TRBV20-1,TRBJ1-3,many,-,TGCAGTGCTGTGCAGGGCTCTGGAAACACCATATATTTT,CSAVQGSGNTIYF
TRBV18,TRBJ2-5,-,-,TGTGCCAGCTCACCGAGTCAAGAGACCCAGTGCTTC,CASSPSQETQCF
TRBV7-3,TRBJ2-2,-,TRBD2,TGTGCCAGCAGCAAGGCCGGGACTAGCAGCTATATGAACCCCGGGGAGCTGTTTTTT,CASSKAGTSSYMNPGELFF
TRBV9,TRBJ2-3,-,TRBD2,TGTGCCAGCAGCGTTGGGACTACCACAGATACGCAGTATTTT,CASSVGTTTDTQYF
TRBV24-1,TRBJ2-1,many,-,TGTGCCACCAGTGACCCGGAAAGGGTGAATGAGCAGTTCTTC,CATSDPERVNEQFF
TRBV5-4,TRBJ2-7,-,-,TGTGCCAGCAGCTCCGCTTACTCGCGGGAAGTGCAGTACTTC,CASSSAYSREVQYF
TRBV19,TRBJ2-4,few,TRBD1,TGTGCCAGACAAGACAGGGGGAACATTCAGTACTTC,CARQDRGNIQYF
TRBV19,TRBJ1-4,many,-,TGTGCCAGTAGTATCTCGACCGCGGGGGAAAAACTGTTTTTT,CASSISTAGEKLFF
TRBV5-8,TRBJ2-1,many,-,TGTGCCAGCAGCGCCTCACAGGGACCCTACAATGAGCAGTTCTTC,CASSASQGPYNEQFF
TRBV20-1,TRBJ1-4,-,TRBD1,TGCAGTGCCCGACAGGGAAGTAATGAAAAACTGTTTTTT,CSARQGSNEKLFF
TRBV7-6,TRBJ2-1,-,-,TGTGCCAGCAGCCAGAGGGGGAACAATGAGCAGTTCTTC,CASSQRGNNEQFF
TRBV4-1,TRBJ2-7,many,TRBD1,TGCGCCAGCAGCCGTACAGGGGTAGCAGAGCAGTACTTC,CASSRTGVAEQYF
TRBV2,TRBJ2-7,-,TRBD1,TGTGCCAGCAGTGAGATAGGACAGGGGGCATACGAGCAGTACTTC,CASSEIGQGAYEQYF
TRBV7-9,TRBJ1-5,many,-,TGTGCCAGCAGCCTCGGGACACGGGATCAGCCCCAGCATTTT,CASSLGTRDQPQHF
TRBV20-1,TRBJ2-7,many,TRBD2,TGCAGTGCTAGAAGAGGACTAGCGGGAGCGACTACAGGGGAGCAGTACTTC,CSARRGLAGATTGEQYF
TRBV7-2,TRBJ2-7,many,-,TGTGCCAGCAGCCCTTTACTAGGAGTTGTCTACGAGCAGTACTTC,CASSPLLGVVYEQYF
TRBV7-9,TRBJ2-1,many,-,TGTGCCAGCAGCTTCAACAGGGTTTCGCCTTATGAGCAGTTCTTC,CASSFNRVSPYEQFF